Listed below are T cell receptor beta chains from one sample, sequenced in a study of T cell responses to AZD1222 COVID-19 vaccine. Method: immunoSEQ multiplex PCR; TCRdb's copy keeps in-frame clones and lacks some. The sample shows more than 80,000 clones, roughly 90% of them seen only once. Sequences were derived from peripheral blood, sampled on day 0 of AZD1222 vaccination. These receptors came from an adult in good health. The CDR3 runs from the conserved cysteine through the conserved F or W. The order of the fields is V gene, CDR3 protein.

V: TRBV11-1; CDR3: CASSPGTEPPGGYTF
V: TRBV5-8; CDR3: CASRDLMNTEAFF
V: TRBV7-9; CDR3: CASSFTGGQELFF
V: TRBV19; CDR3: CASSWLQGATNEKLFF
V: TRBV6-1; CDR3: CASSEWGGTTNEKLFF
V: TRBV5-1; CDR3: CASSLGGMGTEAFF
V: TRBV6-5; CDR3: CASGTGQGLNIEQFF
V: TRBV6-2/TRBV6-3; CDR3: CASSYSIIVGNEQFF
V: TRBV11-3; CDR3: CASSLAGSGGAYNEQFF
V: TRBV4-1; CDR3: CASSQDQGLNYGYTF
V: TRBV6-5; CDR3: CASRDNRVAYEQYF
V: TRBV12-3/TRBV12-4; CDR3: CASSPSYEQYF
V: TRBV6-5; CDR3: CASSYGSGGAADTQYF
V: TRBV29-1; CDR3: CSVQHSYWGEKLFF
V: TRBV7-3; CDR3: CASSLSPYLGEQYF
V: TRBV7-8; CDR3: CASSFGTGQETQYF
V: TRBV27; CDR3: CASSPLNSGGTEAFF
V: TRBV4-1; CDR3: CASSEQGWGTKNIQYF
V: TRBV9; CDR3: CASSAIPGGTDTQYF
V: TRBV5-1; CDR3: CASTKNRGPSTDTQYF
V: TRBV28; CDR3: CASSIPRQGISIGQNNEQFF
V: TRBV28; CDR3: CASSRYITANTEAFF
V: TRBV28; CDR3: CASSTAAGTGGYEQYF
V: TRBV5-4; CDR3: CASSPGGAGAATNEKLFF
V: TRBV30; CDR3: CAWSVFPGQGYEQYF
V: TRBV4-1; CDR3: CASSLGGQAGAGELFF
V: TRBV18; CDR3: CASSRGQQETQYF
V: TRBV7-2; CDR3: CASSIQGTGELFF
V: TRBV5-1; CDR3: CASSFGDNQPQHF
V: TRBV5-6; CDR3: CASSSLTVRNSNQPQHF
V: TRBV19; CDR3: CASKKSGLNTEAFF
V: TRBV29-1; CDR3: CSAKTSGGAYEQYF
V: TRBV29-1; CDR3: CSVVQRGYLGEQYF
V: TRBV28; CDR3: CASSHTGGGYIKSPLHF
V: TRBV4-1; CDR3: CASSQVGYTEAFF
V: TRBV5-1; CDR3: CASSLQGQGTGEQYF
V: TRBV6-5; CDR3: CASRTGAEADYGYTF
V: TRBV4-1; CDR3: CASSQLTTPIYF
V: TRBV6-5; CDR3: CASSYSHTGISYEQYF
V: TRBV7-9; CDR3: CASSLGQGGYNEQFF
V: TRBV6-2/TRBV6-3; CDR3: CASSYTQRNQPQHF
V: TRBV5-1; CDR3: CASSLFGRTNSLRQETQYF